This TCR beta chain was retrieved from a study of OX40 agonist ivuxolimab in advanced cancers. Whole-study context: The patients received agonistic anti-OX40 (CD134) antibody ivuxolimab. Study-level results: Among the lowest peripheral clonal expansion occurred in 0.1-3.0 mg/kg partial responders. Researchers did not establish what antigens the expanded peripheral T cells target.

Note on this clone: Its antigen is still unknown.

The CDR3 is 16 residues long. V was trimmed by 7 bases and J by 2 bases, leaving 18 bases between them. The germline V gene encodes CDR1 SNHLY and CDR2 FYNNEI. Libraries were prepared by immunoSEQ multiplex PCR; TCRdb keeps only in-frame clonotypes and omits some of them. The repertoire holds 77,000 or so clones, with over 75% as singletons. The receptor was isolated from an adult with an advanced solid tumor such as melanoma, head and neck, liver or kidney cancer. This chain uses TRBV2 with TRBJ1-5; weak D call: TRBD1 (5 bases). This specimen was CD4+ or CD8+ T cells sorted from blood, taken in a trial of the OX40 agonist ivuxolimab. In DNA, the CDR3 is TGTGCCAGCAAGCTCTCCGGCCCGGGGGGCAATCAGCCCCAGCATTTT. Its translation: CASKLSGPGGNQPQHF.